These 29 T cell receptor beta chains were all obtained from the same sample, sequenced in a study of blood T cells in healthy people across ages. Using a J-beta primer mix together with a sample-barcoded 5' primer, a second PCR was run for about 6 to 12 cycles. A single record per CDR3 protein comes from TCRdb applying MiXCR to the 5' RACE reads. The sample comprises 980,000 or so distinct CDR3 sequences, around 48% of which are singletons, and roughly 13% rests with the top ten. The sequenced sample was blood. The receptors come from a man aged 25 to 40 in good health.

The genes are TRBV6-1 and TRBJ1-2; TRBD1 matches 7 bases. Trimming cost V 1 base and J 8 bases; bases outside gene matches: 10. The CDR3 runs to 15 residues. CDR1 and CDR2 (germline): MNHNS, SASEGT. CDR3 in DNA: TGTGCCAGCAGTGAAGTGGGTCGACAGGGCTGGGGCTACACCTTC. Its protein is CASSEVGRQGWGYTF.

The rearrangement uses TRBV10-3 and TRBJ2-2, with no clear D. The germline gives CDR1 ENHRY, CDR2 SYGVKD. V was pared by 6 bases and J by 4 bases, with 6 bases between. The length of the CDR3 is 12 residues. As DNA, the CDR3 is TGTGCCATCAGGCCCGCCACCGGGGAGCTGTTTTTT. Protein sequence: CAIRPATGELFF.

The gene calls are TRBV29-1 and TRBJ2-7; TRBD2 is a possible D gene (6 bases). There are 11 residues in the CDR3. The germline CDR1 and CDR2 sequences are SQVTM and ANQGSEA. Trimming stripped 3 bases from V and 5 bases from J, with 8 bases between. CDR3 amino acids: CSVDWGDEQYF. The DNA of the CDR3 is TGCAGCGTTGATTGGGGGGACGAGCAGTACTTC.

The V and J genes are TRBV20-1 and TRBJ2-4, with D perhaps matching TRBD1 (5 bases). This CDR3 has 17 amino acids. Between the trimmed V and J ends, which lost 0 bases and 3 bases, there was a span of 18 bases. Germline V lookup: CDR1 DFQATT, CDR2 SNEGSKA (reference sequence). Here the CDR3 reads CSARDLRGLWDKNIQYF. CDR3 DNA: TGCAGTGCTAGAGATCTAAGGGGTCTCTGGGACAAAAACATTCAGTACTTC.

There are a few counts of this clonotype. The chain combines TRBV20-1 with TRBJ2-5; D may be TRBD1 (6 bases). Trimming removed 5 bases at V and 3 bases at J, with 13 bases between. The CDR3 has 13 amino acids. Looked up from germline, CDR1 is DFQATT and CDR2 is SNEGSKA (reference sequence). CDR3 in amino acids: CSAPLGAKETQYF. The CDR3 nucleotides are TGCAGTGCTCCTCTGGGGGCCAAAGAGACCCAGTACTTC.

The chain carries TRBV29-1 and TRBJ1-2; D uncertain. The germline V and J ends were trimmed by 3 bases and 10 bases, with 24 bases remaining between them. The CDR3 runs 15 residues. Germline V CDR1 and CDR2: SQVTM, ANQGSEA. As DNA, the CDR3 is TGCAGCGTTGACCGGGTCGAACTTCCCCTGGTGCCCTACACCTTC. Protein sequence: CSVDRVELPLVPYTF.

V gene TRBV29-1 combines with J gene TRBJ2-6; tentatively, D is TRBD2 (6 bases). Germline CDR1 SQVTM, CDR2 ANQGSEA. This CDR3 has 15 residues. V was shortened by 4 bases and J by 2 bases, with 12 bases between the two germline ends. CDR3 nucleotides: TGCAGCGTTGGTTCCGGGGGAACTGGGGCCAACGTCCTGACTTTC. It is translated as CSVGSGGTGANVLTF.

The chain joins TRBV29-1 to TRBJ2-2; TRBD1 might be the D (6 bases). The CDR3 totals 15 residues. V shed 3 bases and J shed 1 base, with 12 bases lying between them. Germline values: CDR1 SQVTM, CDR2 ANQGSEA. The CDR3 region has the DNA TGCAGCGTTGAGATGTCGGACAGGAACACCGGGGAGCTGTTTTTT. As protein: CSVEMSDRNTGELFF.

The rearrangement links TRBV24-1 to TRBJ2-5; D might be TRBD2 (5 bases). The CDR3 extends over 15 amino acids. The germline V and J ends were trimmed by 4 bases and 1 base, with 12 bases remaining between them. Germline CDR1 KGHDR, CDR2 SFDVKD. DNA for the CDR3: TGTGCCACCAGTGAGTGGACGGGATTCCAAGAGACCCAGTACTTC. Its translation: CATSEWTGFQETQYF.

As regards this clonotype: This clone may be a read error of a much larger clone one base away. The chain is built from TRBV3-1 and TRBJ1-3; no clear D. CDR3 length: 12 amino acids. Germline CDR1 reads LGHDT; CDR2 reads YNNKEL (reference sequence). The CDR3, as DNA: TGTGTCAGCAGCATGAGTGGAAACACCATATATTTT. Protein sequence: CVSSMSGNTIYF.

The chain uses TRBV2 and TRBJ1-1; D is unclear. The CDR3 has 14 amino acids. The V and J ends lost 6 bases and 3 bases respectively, with 14 bases between them. Germline V gene lookup returns CDR1 SNHLY and CDR2 FYNNEI. The CDR3 sequence is CASRAGVTDTEAFF. In DNA, the CDR3 is TGTGCCAGCAGGGCAGGAGTTACCGACACTGAAGCTTTCTTT.

This sequence joins TRBV12-3 or TRBV12-4 and TRBJ1-5; D remains ambiguous. This CDR3 contains 14 residues. V was clipped by 4 bases and J by 2 bases, with 9 bases between them. In DNA form, the CDR3 reads TGTGCCAGCAGTTCGGGGAGTGGCAATCAGCCCCAGCATTTT. It yields the protein CASSSGSGNQPQHF.

On this clonotype itself: One end of the junction does not line up with germline, which may come from a read error. The chain carries TRBV12-3 or TRBV12-4 and TRBJ2-1; D possibly corresponds to TRBD1 (6 bases). The CDR3 runs to 15 residues. CDR3 sequence: CASSRGHMGANERFF. CDR3 nucleotides: TGTGCCAGCAGTCGAGGGCATATGGGGGCCAATGAGCGGTTCTTC.

J is TRBJ1-1 and V is TRBV20-1; the D gene is possibly TRBD1 (6 bases). Between the trimmed V and J ends, which lost 3 bases and 4 bases, there was a span of 15 bases. Looked up from germline, CDR1 is DFQATT and CDR2 is SNEGSKA (reference sequence). This CDR3 has 14 residues. The CDR3 DNA is TGCAGTGCTAGCGGACCCCAGGGGTCCACTGAAGCTTTCTTT. This gives the protein CSASGPQGSTEAFF.

The V and J genes are TRBV3-1 and TRBJ2-5, with TRBD2 identical over 8 bases. The J call is in doubt because the DNA end fits TRBJ2-7 better. The CDR3 extends over 15 amino acids. Germline V CDR1 and CDR2: LGHDT, YNNKEL (reference sequence). The CDR3 DNA is TGTGCCAGCAGCCAAGAGCGGGGGGCCGCCTACGAGCAGTACTTC. It specifies CASSQERGAAYEQYF.

Only a few counts were recorded for this clonotype. The chain recombines TRBV5-1 with TRBJ2-5, with 9 nucleotides matching TRBD2. The V gene's germline CDR1 is SGHRS and CDR2 YFSETQ. Unmatched junction bases numbered 14, after V lost 6 bases and J lost 11 bases. The CDR3 covers 14 residues. The CDR3 DNA follows: TGCGCCAGCACCTCAGCGGGGGGCTACAATGAGCAGTACTTC. Translating gives CASTSAGGYNEQYF.

The chain is built from TRBV5-1 and TRBJ2-5; D gene uncertain. The DNA end favors TRBJ2-7, so the J call may be wrong. Germline V gene sequence: CDR1 SGHRS, CDR2 YFSETQ. CDR3 length: 14 residues. Here the CDR3 reads CASSSDGFTNEQYF. In DNA form, the CDR3 reads TGCGCCAGCAGCTCGGACGGATTTACCAACGAGCAGTACTTC.

This rearrangement joins TRBV6-2 or TRBV6-3 to TRBJ2-5, with TRBD1 matching 12 bases. CDR3 length: 16 amino acids. J gave up 11 bases and V 4 bases, and 14 bases lay outside the gene matches. Germline V gene sequence: CDR1 MNHEY, CDR2 SVGEGT. CDR3 in amino acids: CASSSPRDRGRNEQYF. In DNA, the CDR3 is TGTGCCAGCAGTTCACCCCGGGACAGGGGGCGCAATGAGCAGTACTTC.

The rearrangement uses TRBV6-5 and TRBJ1-1; D is unclear. The ends were cut back, 2 bases at V and 1 base at J, with 17 bases in the middle. Germline loops: CDR1 MNHEY, CDR2 SVGAGI. The CDR3 runs to 17 residues. CDR3 in amino acids: CASSYPPPELQNTEAFF. CDR3 nucleotide sequence: TGTGCCAGCAGTTACCCCCCTCCGGAGCTGCAGAACACTGAAGCTTTCTTT.

This clonotype appeared a few times. The gene calls are TRBV18 and TRBJ2-5, with D perhaps TRBD1 (6 bases). The V and J ends lost 3 bases and 4 bases respectively, with 15 bases between them. The germline CDR1 and CDR2 sequences are KGHSH and LQKENI. The CDR3 sequence is 15 residues long. This CDR3 is CASSPRLGGRETQYF. The CDR3 DNA is TGTGCCAGCTCACCCCGTCTAGGGGGACGAGAGACCCAGTACTTC.

The V and J genes are TRBV29-1 and TRBJ2-1, with TRBD1 identical over 8 bases. The CDR3 has 13 amino acids. Trimming took 8 bases from V and 3 from J; bases not matched to a gene: 6. CDR1 and CDR2 (germline): SQVTM, ANQGSEA. CDR3 sequence: CSTPGTGYNEQFF. The CDR3 nucleotides are TGCAGCACCCCCGGGACAGGCTACAATGAGCAGTTCTTC.

This clonotype was seen more than once but under ten times. V usage is TRBV4-1 and J usage is TRBJ2-7, with D possibly being TRBD2 (6 bases). CDR1 is MGHRA and CDR2 is YSYEKL in the germline V gene. V dropped 4 bases and J dropped 5 bases, with 9 bases sitting between them. The CDR3 covers 12 residues. CDR3 DNA sequence: TGCGCCAGCAGCCGCGGAGGGCACGAGCAGTACTTC. Its protein product is CASSRGGHEQYF.

This clonotype was counted only a few times. The chain has TRBV7-9 and TRBJ2-5, with D possibly TRBD1 on 5 matching bases. The CDR3 runs to 15 residues. Germline lookup yields CDR1 SEHNR and CDR2 FQNEAQ (reference sequence). Deletions cut 1 base from V and 1 base from J, with 10 bases between. The CDR3 DNA reads TGTGCCAGCAGCTTAGTGCTACAGGCCCAAGAGACCCAGTACTTC. This sequence encodes CASSLVLQAQETQYF.

This chain links TRBV27 with TRBJ2-7; perhaps D is TRBD1 or TRBD2 (5 bases each). V dropped 5 bases and J dropped 0 bases, with 14 bases sitting between them. The germline CDR1 and CDR2 sequences are MNHEY and SMNVEV (reference sequence). The CDR3 extends over 15 amino acids. The CDR3 protein is CASSPDGAFSYEQYF. CDR3 sequence (DNA): TGTGCCAGCAGTCCGGACGGGGCCTTCTCCTACGAGCAGTACTTC.

The chain employs TRBV29-1 and TRBJ1-2; no clear D gene. Trimming shortened V by 5 bases and J by 8 bases, and 18 bases separated the two germline ends. This CDR3 region has 13 residues. Germline assignment: CDR1 SQVTM and CDR2 ANQGSEA. This CDR3 reads CSVQVAEKEGYTF. The CDR3 DNA reads TGCAGCGTTCAGGTGGCAGAAAAAGAGGGCTACACCTTC.

The rearrangement joins TRBV19 to TRBJ2-1, with 7 bases aligning to TRBD2. The germline gives CDR1 LNHDA, CDR2 SQIVND (reference sequence). CDR3 size: 12 residues. The V gene end was trimmed by 7 bases and the J gene end by 7 bases; junction bases not matched to a gene: 4. Here the CDR3 reads CASKAGRNEQFF. The CDR3, as DNA: TGTGCCAGTAAAGCGGGGAGAAATGAGCAGTTCTTC.

A few counts support this clonotype. This chain connects TRBV4-3 to TRBJ2-7; TRBD2 might be the D (5 bases). Germline CDR1 and CDR2: LGHNA and YSLEER. Deletions cut 0 bases from V and 5 bases from J, with 11 bases between. The CDR3 runs to 14 residues. The CDR3 DNA is TGCGCCAGCAGCCAAGATATGGCCGGGGACGAGCAGTACTTC. Translating gives CASSQDMAGDEQYF.

The chain combines TRBV4-3 with TRBJ2-7, with 10 bases aligning to TRBD2. CDR1 LGHNA and CDR2 YSLEER come from the germline V gene. The CDR3 spans 15 residues. With V trimmed by 3 bases and J by 0 bases, 2 bases remained unmatched. The CDR3 region is CASSHTSGDSYEQYF. The CDR3 DNA follows: TGCGCCAGCAGCCATACTAGCGGGGACTCCTACGAGCAGTACTTC.

The J gene is TRBJ2-1, the V gene TRBV6-2 or TRBV6-3; D might be TRBD1 (6 bases). Germline V gene lookup returns CDR1 MNHEY and CDR2 SVGEGT. CDR3 size: 15 residues. Trimming removed 7 bases at V and 4 bases at J, with 17 bases between. CDR3 protein: CASTPQGMIYNEQFF. The CDR3 DNA sequence: TGTGCCAGCACCCCACAGGGAATGATTTACAATGAGCAGTTCTTC.